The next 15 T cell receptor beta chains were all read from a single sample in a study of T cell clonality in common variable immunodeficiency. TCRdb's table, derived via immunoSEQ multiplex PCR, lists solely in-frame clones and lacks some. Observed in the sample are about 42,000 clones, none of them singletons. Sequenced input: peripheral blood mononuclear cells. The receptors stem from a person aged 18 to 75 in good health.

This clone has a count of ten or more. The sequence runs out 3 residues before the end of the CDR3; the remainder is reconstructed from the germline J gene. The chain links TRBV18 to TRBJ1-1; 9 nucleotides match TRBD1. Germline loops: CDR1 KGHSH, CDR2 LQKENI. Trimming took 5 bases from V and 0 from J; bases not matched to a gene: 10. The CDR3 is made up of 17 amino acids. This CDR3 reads CASSYTGTGRLNTEAFF. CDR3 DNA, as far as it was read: TGTGCCAGCTCATATACCGGGACAGGGCGACTGAACACTGAA.

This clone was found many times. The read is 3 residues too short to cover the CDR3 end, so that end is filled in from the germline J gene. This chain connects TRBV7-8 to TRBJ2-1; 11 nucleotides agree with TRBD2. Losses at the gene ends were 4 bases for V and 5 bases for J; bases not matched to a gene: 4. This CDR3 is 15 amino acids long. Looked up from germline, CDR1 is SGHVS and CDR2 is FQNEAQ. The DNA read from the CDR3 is TGTGCCAGCAGCTACGGGACTAGCGGTAACAATGAG. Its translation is CASSYGTSGNNE. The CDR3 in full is CASSYGTSGNNEQFF.

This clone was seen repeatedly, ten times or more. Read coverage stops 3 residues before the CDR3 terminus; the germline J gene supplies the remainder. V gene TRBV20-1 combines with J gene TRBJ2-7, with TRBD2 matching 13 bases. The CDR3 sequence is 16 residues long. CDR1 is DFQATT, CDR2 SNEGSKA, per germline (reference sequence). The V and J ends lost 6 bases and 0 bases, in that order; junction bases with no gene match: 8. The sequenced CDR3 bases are TGCAGTGCCATCGGACTAGCGGGAGCCCCCTCCTACGAG. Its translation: CSAIGLAGAPSYE. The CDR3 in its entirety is CSAIGLAGAPSYEQYF.

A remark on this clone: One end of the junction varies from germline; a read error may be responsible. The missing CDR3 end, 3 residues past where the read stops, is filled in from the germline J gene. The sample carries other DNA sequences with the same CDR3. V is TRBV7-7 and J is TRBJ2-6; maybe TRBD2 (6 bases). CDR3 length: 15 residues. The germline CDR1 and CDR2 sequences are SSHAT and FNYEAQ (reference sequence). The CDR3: CASSLSEGGANVLTF. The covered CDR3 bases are TGTGCTAGCAGCTTATCGGAGGGGGGGGCCAACGTC.

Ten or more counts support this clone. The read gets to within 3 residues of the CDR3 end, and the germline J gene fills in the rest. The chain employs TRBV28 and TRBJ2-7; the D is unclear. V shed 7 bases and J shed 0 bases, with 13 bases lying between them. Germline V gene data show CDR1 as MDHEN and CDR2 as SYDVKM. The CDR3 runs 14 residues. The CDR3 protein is CASKNEVPSYEQYF. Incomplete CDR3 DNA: TGTGCCAGCAAAAACGAGGTACCCTCCTACGAG.

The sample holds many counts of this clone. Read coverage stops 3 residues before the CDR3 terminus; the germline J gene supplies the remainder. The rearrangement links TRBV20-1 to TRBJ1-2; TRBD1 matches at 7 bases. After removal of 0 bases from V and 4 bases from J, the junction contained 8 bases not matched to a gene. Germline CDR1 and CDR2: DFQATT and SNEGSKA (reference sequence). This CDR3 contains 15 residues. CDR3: CSARDQGEEFYGYTF. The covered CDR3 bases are TGCAGTGCTAGAGATCAGGGGGAGGAGTTCTATGGC.

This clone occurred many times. The sequenced CDR3 bases are TGTGCCAGCAGCATACAGGGTCCTGGGGCCAACGTC. It encodes CASSIQGPGANV. The whole CDR3 sequence reads CASSIQGPGANVLTF. The chain is built from TRBV7-2 and TRBJ2-6; tentative D call: TRBD1 (6 bases). The read ends 3 residues shy of where the CDR3 ends; the end is completed using the germline J gene. Germline V gene data show CDR1 as SGHTA and CDR2 as FQGNSA. This CDR3 contains 15 residues. V was cut by 5 bases and J by 2 bases, with 10 bases left in between. Looking up the rest from reference TRBV7-2 and TRBJ2-6 gives the full variable domain: GAGVSQSPSNKVTEKGKDVELRCDPISGHTALYWYRQSLGQGLEFLIYFQGNSAPDKSGLPSDRFSAERTGGSVSTLTIQRTQQEDSAVYLCASSIQGPGANVLTFGAGSRLTVL.

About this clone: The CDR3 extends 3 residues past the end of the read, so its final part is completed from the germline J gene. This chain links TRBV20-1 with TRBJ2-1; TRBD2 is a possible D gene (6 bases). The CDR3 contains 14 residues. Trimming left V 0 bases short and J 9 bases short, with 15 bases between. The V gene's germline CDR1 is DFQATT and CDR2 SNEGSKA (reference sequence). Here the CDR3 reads CSAREAGQVGEQFF. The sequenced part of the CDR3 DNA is TGCAGTGCTAGAGAAGCGGGCCAAGTGGGTGAG.

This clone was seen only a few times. Partial CDR3 DNA: TGTGCAGCCACAGGGTCGGGGACG. Protein sequence: CAATGSGT. The full CDR3 is CAATGSGTQYF. This sequence joins TRBV7-8 and TRBJ2-3, with D possibly being TRBD1 (6 bases). The CDR3 goes on 3 residues after the read ends, and that part is filled in from the germline J gene. This CDR3 spans 11 amino acids. Germline CDR1 SGHVS, CDR2 FQNEAQ. The variable domain in full, with the rest retrieved from reference TRBV7-8 and TRBJ2-3, is GAGVSQSPRYKVAKRGQDVALRCDPISGHVSLFWYQQALGQGPEFLTYFQNEAQLDKSGLPSDRFFAERPEGSVSTLKIQRTQQEDSAVYLCAATGSGTQYFGPGTRLTVL.

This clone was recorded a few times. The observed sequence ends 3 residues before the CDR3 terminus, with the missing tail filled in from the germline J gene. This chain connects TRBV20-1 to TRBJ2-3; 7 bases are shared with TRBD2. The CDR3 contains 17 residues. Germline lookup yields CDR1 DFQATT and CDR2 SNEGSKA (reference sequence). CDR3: CSARGGVLAVTQETQYF. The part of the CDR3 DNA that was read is TGCAGTGCTAGGGGGGGGGTGCTAGCGGTGACCCAAGAGACG.

The CDR3 is CASSLAGYNTGELFF. Partial CDR3 DNA: TGTGCCAGCAGTTTAGCGGGATACAACACCGGGGAG. This chain connects TRBV2 to TRBJ2-2; TRBD2 agrees at 8 bases. The read terminates 3 residues ahead of where the CDR3 ends, so the germline J gene completes it. CDR3 length: 15 residues. V was pared by 5 bases and J by 2 bases, with 4 bases of the junction left unmatched. Looked up from germline, CDR1 is SNHLY and CDR2 is FYNNEI.

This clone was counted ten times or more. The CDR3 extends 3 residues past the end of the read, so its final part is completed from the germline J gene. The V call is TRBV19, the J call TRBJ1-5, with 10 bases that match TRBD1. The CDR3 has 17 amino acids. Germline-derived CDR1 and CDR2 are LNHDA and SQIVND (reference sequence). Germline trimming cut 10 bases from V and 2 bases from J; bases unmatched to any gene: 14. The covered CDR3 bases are TGTGCCATCGCTTCCGGGACAGGGGTATTTGGCAATCAGCCC. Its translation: CAIASGTGVFGNQP. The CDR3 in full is CAIASGTGVFGNQPQHF.

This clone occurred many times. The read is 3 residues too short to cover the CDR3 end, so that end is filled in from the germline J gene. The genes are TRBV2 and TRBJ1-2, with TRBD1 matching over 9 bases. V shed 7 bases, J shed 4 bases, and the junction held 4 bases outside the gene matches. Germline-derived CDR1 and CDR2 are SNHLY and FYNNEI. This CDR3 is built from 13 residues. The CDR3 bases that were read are TGTGCCAGCAAAACAGGGGGCGGCTATGGC. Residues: CASKTGGGYG. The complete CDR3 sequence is CASKTGGGYGYTF.

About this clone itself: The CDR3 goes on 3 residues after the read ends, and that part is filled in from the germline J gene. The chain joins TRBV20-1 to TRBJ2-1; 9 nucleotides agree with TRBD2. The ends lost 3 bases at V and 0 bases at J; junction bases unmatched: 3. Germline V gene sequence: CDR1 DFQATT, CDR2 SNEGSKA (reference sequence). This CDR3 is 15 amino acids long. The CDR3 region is CSARPSGISYNEQFF. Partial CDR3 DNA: TGCAGTGCTAGGCCTAGCGGGATCTCCTACAATGAG.

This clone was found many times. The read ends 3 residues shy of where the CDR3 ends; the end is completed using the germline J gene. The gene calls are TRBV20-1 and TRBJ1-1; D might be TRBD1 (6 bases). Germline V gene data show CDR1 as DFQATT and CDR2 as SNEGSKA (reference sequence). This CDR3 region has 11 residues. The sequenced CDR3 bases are TGCATTGGACAGCTGAACACTGAA. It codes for CIGQLNTE. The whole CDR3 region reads CIGQLNTEAFF.